What follows is one TCR beta chain and its context. The sample comes from a study of T cells after posttransplantation cyclophosphamide. Cells defined as naive were viable CD3+CD4+ or CD3+CD8+ and CCR7+CD45RA+CD45RO-CD95-CD27+CD28+. The related graft donor's blood sample was taken on the day of bone marrow donation. Method: immunoSEQ multiplex PCR; TCRdb's copy keeps in-frame clones and lacks some. The table records 31,000 or so clones, 75% to 95% of them present only once. The CDR3 runs 18 residues. The V gene end was trimmed by 4 bases and the J gene end by 4 bases; junction bases not matched to a gene: 11. Germline CDR1 SGHTS, CDR2 YDEGEE.

The sequence derives from a woman aged 55-75 years in good health, CMV-negative, and a related stem cell transplant donor. Sequenced input: naive CD4+ T cells sorted from PBMCs. The J gene is TRBJ2-1, the V gene TRBV5-8; 13 bases map to TRBD2. The DNA of the CDR3 is TGTGCCAGCAGCATGACTAGCGGGAGGCCGACAAGGTACAATGAGCAGTTCTTC. Translated: CASSMTSGRPTRYNEQFF.